This paragraph reports one T cell receptor beta chain. Its antigen remains unidentified. Focal radiation was given together with CTLA-4 blockade (ipilimumab) to patients with chemo-refractory metastatic non-small-cell lung cancer. CDR3 length equals 20 residues. Germline V CDR1 and CDR2: GTSNPN, SVGIG (reference sequence). Trimming at V came to 0 bases and at J to 2 bases, leaving 15 bases not matched to a gene. The sample comes from a study of radiotherapy plus CTLA-4 blockade in lung cancer. Study results and limitations: Radiotherapy with ipilimumab was followed by blood expansion of tumor-derived clones.

Method: immunoSEQ multiplex PCR; TCRdb's copy keeps in-frame clones and lacks some. The sample consists of approximately 46,000 clones, roughly 81% of them appearing once. This TCR was sampled from a human donor with non-small cell lung cancer whose response to radiotherapy plus ipilimumab could not be evaluated. This chain links TRBV30 with TRBJ2-3; 12 positions agree with TRBD2. Source: peripheral blood, taken from a patient treated with radiotherapy plus ipilimumab. The CDR3 coding sequence is TGTGCCTGGAGTGTACCCTGGGCACTAGCGGGAGGAGGCGACACAGATACGCAGTATTTT. Encoded protein: CAWSVPWALAGGGDTDTQYF.